Listed below are T cell receptor beta chains from one sample, sequenced in a study of cytomegalovirus exposure and HLA in healthy donors. Clones were read by immunoSEQ multiplex PCR, and TCRdb kept only the in-frame ones, dropping some. The data contain under 200,000 clones, more than 60% of them singletons. The sample taken for sequencing was PBMCs. The receptors stem from a woman aged 45-65 years in good health and CMV-seropositive. CDR3s include the opening cysteine and the closing phenylalanine or tryptophan. D genes are given only for firm matches. Size values are once, few and many counts, or a class for expanded clones, and some rows have none.

size	V	J	D	DNA	CDR3
.	TRBV11-3	TRBJ2-7	TRBD1	TGTGCCAGCAGCCAGGGCAGTGGAAGGACAGGGTTCTACGAGCAGTACTTC	CASSQGSGRTGFYEQYF
.	TRBV5-4	TRBJ1-4	.	TGTGCCAGCAGCTTGCGGGGGGCTGATGAAAAACTGTTTTTT	CASSLRGADEKLFF
.	TRBV7-2	TRBJ1-5	TRBD1	TGTGCCAGCAGCCGTGACAGGGGAGAGTATCAGCCCCAGCATTTT	CASSRDRGEYQPQHF
.	TRBV7-9	TRBJ1-3	TRBD1	TGTGCCAGCAGCCGACAGGGTAGTGGAAACACCATATATTTT	CASSRQGSGNTIYF
.	TRBV19	TRBJ2-3	.	TGTGCCAGTAGTATCAGGCAGTCAGGGGCCAGCACAGATACGCAGTATTTT	CASSIRQSGASTDTQYF
.	TRBV7-2	TRBJ2-1	TRBD2	TGTGCCAGCAGCTTAGCGGGGGGGTCGGTCAATGAGCAGTTCTTC	CASSLAGGSVNEQFF
few	TRBV6-1	TRBJ1-5	TRBD1	TGTGCCAGCAATCGGACAGGGACGAACCAGCCCCAGCATTTT	CASNRTGTNQPQHF
few	TRBV5-4	TRBJ2-7	.	TGTGCCAGCAGCAATGCGCCGCTCTACGAGCAGTACTTC	CASSNAPLYEQYF
.	TRBV2	TRBJ2-1	.	TGTGCCAGCAGGGGGGGGGCTTCCAACAATGAGCAGTTCTTC	CASRGGASNNEQFF
few	TRBV9	TRBJ2-3	TRBD2	TGTGCCAGCAGCGCCCGGGGGACGGTTAGGGCTAGCGGGAGATCAGATACGCAGTATTTT	CASSARGTVRASGRSDTQYF
.	TRBV7-6	TRBJ2-7	.	TGTGCCAGCAGCCACACCCTACTAGCTACCCGCTACGAGCAGTACTTC	CASSHTLLATRYEQYF
.	TRBV5-6	TRBJ2-2	.	TGTGCCAGCAGCTCCCGCCGCATGGGGCGGCGAACCGGGGAGCTGTTTTTT	CASSSRRMGRRTGELFF
.	TRBV15	TRBJ1-2	.	TGTGCCACCAGCAGAGATCTTGCCGAGGGTTATGGCTACACCTTC	CATSRDLAEGYGYTF
.	TRBV29-1	TRBJ2-5	.	TGCAGCGTTGTCCGACAGCAGGGAGAGACCCAGTACTTC	CSVVRQQGETQYF
once	TRBV7-2	TRBJ1-2	TRBD1	TGTGCCAGCAGTTCAGGACAGGGCGATGGCTACACCTTC	CASSSGQGDGYTF
.	TRBV6-6	TRBJ2-7	.	TGTGCCAGCAGTTACTCGATGGGGGAGGACGAGCAGTACTTC	CASSYSMGEDEQYF
.	TRBV11-2	TRBJ1-4	TRBD1	TGTGCCAGCAGCTCCGGGACAGGGGGGAAGTTGGAAAAACTGTTTTTT	CASSSGTGGKLEKLFF
.	TRBV4-2	TRBJ2-1	.	TGTGCCAGCAGCCAAGATATGGGAGTCTCCTACAATGAGCAGTTCTTC	CASSQDMGVSYNEQFF
.	TRBV7-9	TRBJ2-1	TRBD2	TGTGCCAGCAGCTTAGGAGGGGCTAGCGGGAGCTACAATGAGCAGTTCTTC	CASSLGGASGSYNEQFF
.	TRBV9	TRBJ2-7	TRBD1	TGTGCCAGCAGCCTGGGACAGGGACCTTACGAGCAGTACTTC	CASSLGQGPYEQYF
.	TRBV18	TRBJ2-7	TRBD2	TGTGCCAGCTCACCGACGGGAGGCTCCTACGAGCAGTACTTC	CASSPTGGSYEQYF